The entry below gives a single TCR beta chain sequence along with its context. The method was immunoSEQ multiplex PCR; TCRdb's version includes in-frame clones alone and lacks a portion of them. The sample lists 80,000 to 95,000 clones, approximately 80% seen once, with 25% to 40% in the top ten. The data derive from a study of blood T cell repertoires in COVID-19. What was sequenced was peripheral blood. The clonotype originates from a woman of 80 years or more with active or convalescent COVID-19.

Here the CDR3 reads CASSGGSGGVYNEQFF. CDR3 DNA: TGCGCCAGCAGCGGAGGTAGCGGGGGGGTTTACAATGAGCAGTTCTTC. The gene calls are TRBV5-1 and TRBJ2-1, with TRBD2 matching over 11 bases. Germline V gives CDR1 SGHRS, CDR2 YFSETQ. CDR3 length: 16 amino acids. V gave up 4 bases and J gave up 4 bases; unmatched junction bases: 7.